A single sample gave rise to the 27 T cell receptor beta chains below, sequenced in a study of identical twins (dated by TCRdb to 2016 to 2017). The library relied on 5' RACE. Sequenced on an Illumina HiSeq 2000. The public reads were reanalyzed by TCRdb: fastp trimming at Q25, MiXCR alignment, in-frame beta chains only. Duplicate CDR3 protein sequences are folded into a single record with the most common DNA and genes. Here the sample has roughly 1.6 million distinct CDR3 sequences; 32% occur a single time. The top ten clones comprise about 0.3% of the sample. The specimen was cord blood. Receptors originate from a newborn girl in good health.

This clonotype was recorded a few times. The chain uses TRBV6-1 and TRBJ1-5; D is undetermined. The germline V and J ends were trimmed by 4 bases and 3 bases, with 13 bases remaining between them. In germline, CDR1 is MNHNS, CDR2 SASEGT. The CDR3 consists of 15 residues. The CDR3 DNA is TGTGCCAGCAGTGCTTCCAGGCTCGCCAATCAGCCCCAGCATTTT. Encoded protein: CASSASRLANQPQHF.

Comment on this clonotype: Possible read error: a much larger clone is one base away. The V call is TRBV12-3 or TRBV12-4, the J call TRBJ2-1; 12 bases match TRBD2. There are 14 residues in the CDR3. V lost 7 bases to trimming and J lost 8 bases; unmatched junction nucleotides: 6. CDR3 sequence: CASNLTSGGDEQFF. In nucleotides, the CDR3 is TGTGCCAGCAATTTGACTAGCGGGGGCGATGAGCAGTTCTTC.

Remarks on this clonotype: An end of the junction differs from the germline gene, which may be a read error. The chain combines TRBV4-2 with TRBJ2-3; perhaps TRBD2 as D (5 bases). The germline gives CDR1 LGHNA, CDR2 YNFKEQ. This CDR3 spans 15 amino acids. CDR3 sequence: CASSRTFSSTDTQYF. CDR3 bases: TGTGCCAGTAGCCGGACTTTCTCTAGCACAGATACGCAGTATTTT.

The CDR3 reads CAIGDTSYEQYF. CDR3 bases: TGTGCCATCGGGGACACATCCTACGAGCAGTACTTC. V usage is TRBV10-3 and J usage is TRBJ2-7, with D perhaps matching TRBD1 (6 bases). The ends were cut back, 8 bases at V and 1 base at J, with 9 bases in the middle. Germline V gene sequence: CDR1 ENHRY, CDR2 SYGVKD. The CDR3 runs to 12 residues.

This clonotype came up a few times. The rearrangement joins TRBV20-1 to TRBJ1-2; D not certain. CDR1 is DFQATT, CDR2 SNEGSKA, per germline (reference sequence). Trimming left V 5 bases short and J 0 bases short, with 10 bases between. This CDR3 is built from 13 residues. CDR3 DNA: TGCAGTGCTGGCATCAAGACTAACTATGGCTACACCTTC. This gives the protein CSAGIKTNYGYTF.

The sample holds one count of this clonotype. The chain employs TRBV6-5 and TRBJ2-3; D remains ambiguous. The CDR3 loop spans 14 amino acids. Germline values: CDR1 MNHEY, CDR2 SVGAGI. V was shortened by 2 bases and J by 4 bases, with 10 bases between the two germline ends. This CDR3 reads CASSYVWNSDTQYF. The CDR3 nucleotides read TGTGCCAGCAGTTACGTCTGGAACTCAGATACGCAGTATTTT.

There are a few counts of this clonotype. This sequence joins TRBV20-1 and TRBJ1-5; D may be TRBD1 (6 bases). This CDR3 comprises 15 residues. V lost 6 bases and J 4 bases, leaving 19 bases between the germline ends. Germline V CDR1 and CDR2: DFQATT, SNEGSKA (reference sequence). CDR3 nucleotide sequence: TGCAGTGCCACGACTACAGGGTTTGCGAATCAGCCCCAGCATTTT. This codes for CSATTTGFANQPQHF.

The J gene is TRBJ1-4, the V gene TRBV20-1, with D unclear. The V gene lost 0 bases and the J gene lost 7 bases, with 15 bases spanning the gap. The CDR3 covers 15 residues. Germline values: CDR1 DFQATT, CDR2 SNEGSKA (reference sequence). CDR3 in amino acids: CSARDLGGEAEKLFF. The CDR3 DNA sequence: TGCAGTGCTAGAGATTTAGGCGGGGAAGCTGAAAAACTGTTTTTT.

This clonotype appeared a few times. The chain is built from TRBV3-1 and TRBJ2-3; 9 positions match TRBD1. V shed 6 bases, J shed 3 bases, and the junction held 7 bases outside the gene matches. There are 15 residues in the CDR3. The germline CDR1 and CDR2 sequences are LGHDT and YNNKEL (reference sequence). As DNA, the CDR3 is TGTGCCAGCAGTCGGACAGGGGTGAGAACAGATACGCAGTATTTT. Its translation is CASSRTGVRTDTQYF.

The genes are TRBV3-1 and TRBJ2-2, with 7 bases identical to TRBD1. The CDR3 has 15 residues. Trimming took 7 bases from V and 4 from J; bases not matched to a gene: 9. CDR1 is LGHDT and CDR2 is YNNKEL in the germline V gene (reference sequence). CDR3 amino acids: CASNHRGEGTGELFF. The CDR3 nucleotides read TGTGCCAGCAACCACAGGGGAGAGGGCACCGGGGAGCTGTTTTTT.

The J gene is TRBJ2-1, the V gene TRBV28; TRBD2 matches at 12 bases. From germline, CDR1 is MDHEN and CDR2 SYDVKM. V lost 3 bases, J lost 1 base, and 10 bases stayed unmatched. The CDR3 length is 19 residues. In DNA, the CDR3 is TGTGCCAGCAGTTTGATGGGACTAGCGGGTTCTGGTTCCTACAATGAGCAGTTCTTC. Encoded protein: CASSLMGLAGSGSYNEQFF.

Remarks on this clonotype: Its ends do not fully match the called genes, so a read error is possible. This sequence joins TRBV7-9 and TRBJ2-1, with D possibly being TRBD1 (5 bases). Germline values: CDR1 SEHNR, CDR2 FQNEAQ (reference sequence). CDR3 length: 14 residues. CDR3 DNA: TGTGCCGGCAGCTTCAGTCAGGGTGGGGATGAGCAGTTCTTC. Protein sequence: CAGSFSQGGDEQFF.

The rearrangement joins TRBV4-1 to TRBJ2-1, with TRBD2 as a possible D gene (7 bases). Trimming cost V 3 bases and J 2 bases, with 17 bases left between them. Germline-derived CDR1 and CDR2 are MGHRA and YSYEKL. The CDR3 is 17 residues long. This CDR3 reads CASSHPLRGPPYNEQFF. In DNA form, the CDR3 reads TGCGCCAGCAGCCATCCCTTGCGGGGGCCCCCCTACAATGAGCAGTTCTTC.

CDR3 sequence reads: CASSQTRPVNYGYTF. For the CDR3, the DNA is TGCGCCAGCAGCCAAACCAGGCCCGTTAACTATGGCTACACCTTC. The chain recombines TRBV4-1 with TRBJ1-2, with D unclear. The CDR3 consists of 15 residues. Per germline, CDR1 MGHRA and CDR2 YSYEKL. V gave up 2 bases and J gave up 1 base, with 11 bases separating them.

This clonotype was observed once. Its ends do not fully match the called genes, so a read error is possible. The chain joins TRBV6-6 to TRBJ1-2; perhaps TRBD1 as D (6 bases). Germline CDR1 is MNHNY and CDR2 is SVGAGI (reference sequence). This CDR3 is built from 17 residues. DNA for the CDR3: TGTGCCAGCAGTTTCTCCCGGGACACCCAATTTCTTTATGGCTGCACCTTC. Its translation is CASSFSRDTQFLYGCTF.

On this clonotype itself: Since no conserved phenylalanine or tryptophan closes the CDR3, a read error is the likely cause. The chain couples TRBV18 to TRBJ2-1; no reliable D call. Germline-derived CDR1 and CDR2 are KGHSH and LQKENI. CDR3 size: 17 residues. The ends were cut back, 4 bases at V and 0 bases at J, with 16 bases in the middle. The CDR3 region is CASSQLKRLDSYNEQFL. CDR3 sequence (DNA): TGTGCCAGCTCACAGTTAAAAAGACTGGACTCCTACAATGAGCAGTTCTTA.

This clonotype turned up a few times. The V call is TRBV6-5, the J call TRBJ1-1, with TRBD1 matching 8 bases. CDR3 length: 15 residues. V was pared by 0 bases and J by 5 bases, with 5 bases of the junction left unmatched. From germline, CDR1 is MNHEY and CDR2 SVGAGI. This CDR3 is CASSYSDRGSTEAFF. In nucleotides, the CDR3 is TGTGCCAGCAGTTACTCCGACAGGGGATCAACTGAAGCTTTCTTT.

V and J are TRBV2 and TRBJ2-7; weak D call: TRBD2 (7 bases). The CDR3 extends over 14 amino acids. The V gene's germline CDR1 is SNHLY and CDR2 FYNNEI. Trimming took off 7 bases at V and 7 bases at J, with 20 bases between the two ends. As DNA, the CDR3 is TGTGCCAGCATACGGGCGGGGGCTTCGAATGAGCAGTACTTC. It translates to CASIRAGASNEQYF.

At least ten counts were recorded for this clonotype. The V gene is TRBV29-1, the J gene TRBJ2-3; TRBD2 is a possible D gene (6 bases). Trimming pared 6 bases from V and 3 bases from J, leaving 10 bases between. The CDR3 is 12 residues long. Per germline, CDR1 SQVTM and CDR2 ANQGSEA. CDR3 amino acids: CSVEEGTDTQYF. Written as DNA, the CDR3 is TGCAGCGTGGAGGAGGGGACAGATACGCAGTATTTT.

About this clonotype: With a much larger clone just one base away, this may be a read error. DNA of the CDR3: TGTGCCAGCAGAATCCAAGAGACCCAGGACTTC. It is translated as CASRIQETQDF. V and J are TRBV2 and TRBJ2-5; D not certain. Germline loops: CDR1 SNHLY, CDR2 FYNNEI. The CDR3 totals 11 residues.

This clonotype was detected a few times. The gene calls are TRBV12-3 or TRBV12-4 and TRBJ1-1; D unresolved. The CDR3 is made up of 15 amino acids. Trimming removed 1 base at V and 0 bases at J, with 9 bases between. CDR3 DNA sequence: TGTGCCAGCAGTTTAGAGGGTTGGGTGAACACTGAAGCTTTCTTT. It codes for CASSLEGWVNTEAFF.

This clonotype showed up just a few times. The rearrangement links TRBV20-1 to TRBJ2-1; tentatively, D is TRBD2 (6 bases). Germline V gene lookup returns CDR1 DFQATT and CDR2 SNEGSKA (reference sequence). Between the trimmed V and J ends, which lost 0 bases and 8 bases, there was a span of 14 bases. The CDR3 has 14 amino acids. The CDR3 is CSARDPGGTDEQFF. Here the CDR3 DNA reads TGCAGTGCTAGAGATCCTGGCGGGACCGATGAGCAGTTCTTC.

This clonotype was detected ten times or more. This chain links TRBV20-1 with TRBJ2-1, with D hard to call. Germline V gene data show CDR1 as DFQATT and CDR2 as SNEGSKA (reference sequence). CDR3 length: 13 amino acids. The germline V and J ends were trimmed by 5 bases and 9 bases, with 17 bases remaining between them. The chain's CDR3 is CSAAMTPKGEQFF. Written as DNA, the CDR3 is TGCAGTGCTGCGATGACACCCAAGGGTGAGCAGTTCTTC.

This clonotype was found a few times. The chain carries TRBV24-1 and TRBJ1-1, with 8 bases fitting TRBD1. This CDR3 comprises 14 residues. V lost 2 bases, J lost 4 bases, and 2 bases stayed unmatched. Germline V gene data show CDR1 as KGHDR and CDR2 as SFDVKD. CDR3 sequence: CATSDSGQGTEAFF. In DNA form, the CDR3 reads TGTGCCACCAGTGATTCTGGACAGGGCACTGAAGCTTTCTTT.

The sample holds a few counts of this clonotype. This chain uses TRBV9 with TRBJ1-2; TRBD1 matches 9 bases. Looked up from germline, CDR1 is SGDLS and CDR2 is YYNGEE. The CDR3 runs 17 residues. The J segment lost 5 bases and the V segment lost 0 bases, leaving 11 bases of the junction unmatched. Here the CDR3 DNA reads TGTGCCAGCAGCGTAGCGGGACAGGGATCTAGGGTGTATGGCTACACCTTC. Translating it yields CASSVAGQGSRVYGYTF.

With respect to this clonotype: Compared with germline, one end of the junction differs, possibly owing to a read error. CDR3 sequence reads: CASSPLAGGGTDMQYF. In DNA, the CDR3 is TGTGCCAGCAGTCCCCTAGCGGGAGGGGGCACAGATATGCAGTATTTT. The rearrangement joins TRBV12-3 or TRBV12-4 to TRBJ2-3; TRBD2 aligns across 12 bases. CDR3 length equals 16 residues.

Details on this clonotype: This may come from a read error, since a much larger clone is one base off. This chain connects TRBV20-1 to TRBJ2-7; D remains ambiguous. The V and J ends lost 2 bases and 0 bases respectively, with 5 bases between them. The CDR3 covers 12 residues. Germline V lookup: CDR1 DFQATT, CDR2 SNEGSKA (reference sequence). CDR3 loop: CSARRVSYEQYF. CDR3 bases: TGCAGTGCTAGAAGGGTCTCCTACGAGCAGTACTTC.